A selection of T cell receptor beta chains follows, all from one sample in a study of long-term antiretroviral therapy in people with HIV. Assay: immunoSEQ multiplex PCR; the TCRdb copy retains only in-frame clones and omits some. The sample includes 25,000 to 30,000 clones, 85% to 95% of them seen just once. The sample was unsorted PBMCs, taken roughly 7.1 years after starting antiretroviral therapy. The receptor set was obtained from a man aged 50-60 years with HIV. Each CDR3 is given with its conserved first and last residue. A D gene is named only where the DNA matches it firmly. Some rows have no size entry. The others give once, few or many, or a class for an expanded clone.

>few|TRBD2|TRBV10-1|TRBJ2-3
CASRKSGGAVDTQYF
TGCGCCAGCAGAAAAAGCGGGGGGGCGGTAGATACGCAGTATTTT
>.|.|TRBV7-2|TRBJ2-3
CASGGFTDTQYF
TGTGCCAGCGGGGGATTCACAGATACGCAGTATTTT
>.|TRBD1|TRBV2|TRBJ1-4
CASIQQGRTNEKLFF
TGTGCCAGCATTCAACAGGGGAGGACTAATGAAAAACTGTTTTTT
>once|.|TRBV19|TRBJ2-7
CASSLVGSGSYEQYF
TGTGCCAGTAGTTTGGTAGGTTCGGGGAGCTACGAGCAGTACTTC
>.|TRBD1|TRBV29-1|TRBJ1-1
CSVGGWTGVNTEAFF
TGCAGCGTGGGTGGGTGGACAGGGGTGAACACTGAAGCTTTCTTT
>.|TRBD2|TRBV11-2|TRBJ2-1
CASSLAPSGGAYEQFF
TGTGCCAGCAGCTTAGCCCCTAGCGGGGGGGCCTATGAGCAGTTCTTC
>.|.|TRBV11-2|TRBJ1-5
CASSLSPGPQHF
TGTGCCAGCAGCTTATCACCGGGGCCCCAGCATTTT
>.|.|TRBV9|TRBJ1-2
CASSVTGYGYTF
TGTGCCAGCAGCGTAACCGGCTATGGCTACACCTTC
>.|.|TRBV7-2|TRBJ2-7
CASSLAAGSEQYF
TGTGCCAGCAGCTTAGCGGCCGGGAGTGAGCAGTACTTC
>.|TRBD1|TRBV10-3|TRBJ2-1
CASGQQGAQNEQFF
TGTGCCTCCGGGCAACAGGGGGCGCAGAATGAGCAGTTCTTC
>.|TRBD2|TRBV10-3|TRBJ2-2
CAISPYGGGLSNTGELFF
TGTGCCATCAGCCCCTATGGCGGGGGGCTCTCGAACACCGGGGAGCTGTTTTTT
>.|.|TRBV5-1|TRBJ2-7
CASSLELAPYEQYF
TGCGCCAGCAGCTTGGAACTGGCACCTTACGAGCAGTACTTC
>.|TRBD2|TRBV5-1|TRBJ2-1
CASSSSGLAGIDEQFF
TGCGCCAGCAGCTCCTCGGGACTAGCGGGGATCGATGAGCAGTTCTTC
>.|.|TRBV9|TRBJ1-4
CASRPSVATNEKLFF
TGTGCCAGCAGACCATCGGTTGCAACTAATGAAAAACTGTTTTTT
>once|.|TRBV5-6|TRBJ2-5
CASSRGTVVQETQYF
TGTGCCAGCAGCCGGGGGACAGTGGTACAAGAGACCCAGTACTTC
>few|.|TRBV7-3|TRBJ2-7
CASSLNGYEQYF
TGTGCCAGCAGCTTAAACGGCTACGAGCAGTACTTC
>.|TRBD1|TRBV5-1|TRBJ2-7
CASSLAPGQGFYEQYF
TGCGCCAGCAGCTTGGCCCCAGGACAGGGATTCTACGAGCAGTACTTC
>.|.|TRBV30|TRBJ1-2
CAWSEATGSNYGYTF
TGTGCCTGGAGTGAAGCGACAGGATCTAACTATGGCTACACCTTC
>.|.|TRBV19|TRBJ1-6
CASSITRQPNSPLHF
TGTGCCAGTAGTATTACGAGACAACCTAATTCACCCCTCCACTTT
>.|TRBD2|TRBV9|TRBJ2-3
CASSKRAGGPGTDTQYF
TGTGCCAGCAGCAAACGAGCGGGGGGGCCCGGCACAGATACGCAGTATTTT
>.|.|TRBV5-6|TRBJ1-2
CASSPESNYGYTF
TGTGCCAGCAGTCCAGAATCTAACTATGGCTACACCTTC
>.|TRBD1|TRBV19|TRBJ2-6
CASSARAFFGQGAAGANVLTF
TGTGCCAGTAGTGCCCGAGCGTTTTTTGGACAGGGGGCGGCTGGGGCCAACGTCCTGACTTTC
>.|.|TRBV20-1|TRBJ2-4
CSAGGGNIQYF
TGCAGTGCCGGGGGCGGGAACATTCAGTACTTC
>once|TRBD1|TRBV6-6|TRBJ1-5
CASSRQLTGGNQPQHF
TGTGCCAGCAGCCGACAACTGACAGGGGGCAATCAGCCCCAGCATTTT
>.|.|TRBV5-6|TRBJ2-7
CASSFTAEQYF
TGTGCCAGCAGCTTTACAGCCGAGCAGTACTTC
>.|.|TRBV4-2|TRBJ1-5
CASSQDADRSNQPQHF
TGTGCCAGCAGCCAAGATGCGGACAGAAGCAATCAGCCCCAGCATTTT
>once|.|TRBV28|TRBJ2-4
CASSSRGVNGGDIQYF
TGTGCCAGCAGTTCAAGGGGGGTCAACGGAGGGGACATTCAGTACTTC
>.|TRBD1|TRBV28|TRBJ1-1
CASSPRGLSEAFF
TGTGCCAGCAGTCCAAGGGGGCTGAGTGAAGCTTTCTTT
>.|.|TRBV27|TRBJ1-2
CASSPLRGSGYGYTF
TGTGCCAGCAGCCCCCTCCGGGGGTCGGGCTATGGCTACACCTTC
>.|TRBD2|TRBV2|TRBJ2-3
CASSFGLAADTQYF
TGTGCCAGCAGTTTTGGACTAGCGGCAGATACGCAGTATTTT
>.|TRBD1|TRBV19|TRBJ1-2
CASRPGQGAFNYGYTF
TGTGCCAGTAGGCCGGGACAGGGGGCTTTTAACTATGGCTACACCTTC
>.|.|TRBV9|TRBJ2-2
CASSGGITGELFF
TGTGCCAGCAGCGGTGGTATCACCGGGGAGCTGTTTTTT
>.|TRBD1|TRBV7-9|TRBJ1-2
CASSPGQGARRNYGYTF
TGTGCCAGCAGTCCGGGACAGGGGGCGAGGAGGAACTATGGCTACACCTTC
>.|TRBD2|TRBV5-6|TRBJ2-1
CASSLERGTYNEQFF
TGTGCCAGCAGCTTGGAGCGGGGTACCTACAATGAGCAGTTCTTC
>.|TRBD1|TRBV30|TRBJ1-5
CAWSVGGGTGAIHSNQPQHF
TGTGCCTGGAGTGTTGGGGGAGGGACAGGGGCCATTCATAGCAATCAGCCCCAGCATTTT
>.|.|TRBV4-3|TRBJ2-4
CASSPHRESIQYF
TGCGCCAGCAGCCCCCACAGGGAATCCATTCAGTACTTC
>.|TRBD2|TRBV7-2|TRBJ2-2
CASSSGLAGGANTGELFF
TGTGCCAGCAGCTCCGGACTAGCGGGGGGTGCGAACACCGGGGAGCTGTTTTTT
>.|TRBD1|TRBV5-1|TRBJ2-7
CASSSAGQGKTEQYF
TGCGCCAGCAGTAGCGCGGGACAGGGGAAAACGGAGCAGTACTTC
>.|TRBD1|TRBV2|TRBJ1-1
CASSRGQGNTEAFF
TGTGCCAGCAGTCGTGGACAGGGGAACACTGAAGCTTTCTTT
>.|.|TRBV6-1|TRBJ2-4
CASSDPKAPPHF
TGTGCCAGCAGTGACCCCAAGGCACCCCCGCACTTC
>medium-sized|TRBD1|TRBV11-2|TRBJ1-2
CASSFSGTGGDGYTF
TGTGCCAGCAGCTTTTCCGGGACAGGGGGTGATGGCTACACCTTC
>.|.|TRBV6-5|TRBJ2-7
CASSPTWKAYEQYF
TGTGCCAGCAGCCCGACTTGGAAGGCCTACGAGCAGTACTTC
>.|TRBD1|TRBV27|TRBJ1-2
CASGSFTGQGTGGYTF
TGTGCCAGCGGATCCTTCACGGGACAGGGTACGGGAGGCTACACCTTC
>.|TRBD2|TRBV30|TRBJ2-3
CAWSLAGGTDTQYF
TGTGCCTGGAGTTTAGCGGGGGGCACGGATACGCAGTATTTT